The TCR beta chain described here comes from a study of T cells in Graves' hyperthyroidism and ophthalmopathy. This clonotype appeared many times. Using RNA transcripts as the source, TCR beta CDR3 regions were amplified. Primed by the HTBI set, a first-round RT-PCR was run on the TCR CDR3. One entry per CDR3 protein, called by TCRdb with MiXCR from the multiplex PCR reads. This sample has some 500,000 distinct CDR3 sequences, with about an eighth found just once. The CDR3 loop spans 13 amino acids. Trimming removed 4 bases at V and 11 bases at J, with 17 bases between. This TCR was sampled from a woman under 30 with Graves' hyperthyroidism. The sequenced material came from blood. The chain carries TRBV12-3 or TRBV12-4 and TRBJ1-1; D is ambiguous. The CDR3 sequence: CASSSIGLSAAFF. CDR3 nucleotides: TGTGCCAGCAGTTCAATCGGACTGTCCGCTGCTTTCTTT.